This T cell receptor beta chain came from a study of spatial heterogeneity in lung cancer. Time point defined: sample taken at primary tumor resection. In each case, whole RNA from tumor, nontumor lung or frozen PBMC was sequenced unsorted. At least ten counts were recorded for this clonotype. Each TCR cDNA molecule bore a unique molecular identifier. TCRdb re-called the 5' RACE reads with MiXCR, one entry per CDR3 protein. The repertoire holds more than 4,500 distinct CDR3 sequences, with around 4.3% as singletons. This CDR3 spans 14 amino acids. Germline V gives CDR1 SGHNT, CDR2 YENEEA. Trimming cost V 0 bases and J 9 bases; bases outside gene matches: 5.

V is TRBV11-3 and J is TRBJ2-1; 7 bases are shared with TRBD2. This clonotype originated in a male donor with early-stage non-small cell lung cancer. The specimen was normal lung tissue next to the tumor, collected at surgery. For the CDR3, the DNA is TGTGCCAGCAGCTTAGAAGGGACTACGGGTGAGCAGTTCTTC. It encodes CASSLEGTTGEQFF.